Sequencing of this T cell receptor (beta chain) was carried out in a study of blood T cell repertoires in COVID-19. Some clones are missing from TCRdb's copy, which holds only in-frame ones; the method was immunoSEQ multiplex PCR. The sample includes fewer than 300,000 clones, roughly 92% of them seen just once. The V gene lost 3 bases and the J gene lost 6 bases, with 9 bases spanning the gap. This CDR3 region has 13 residues. Looked up from germline, CDR1 is LNHDA and CDR2 is SQIVND (reference sequence). The sequenced sample consisted of peripheral blood. The chain recombines TRBV19 with TRBJ2-1, with D maybe TRBD1 (6 bases). The sequence came from a woman in her 30s with COVID-19, enrolled during active disease. In DNA, the CDR3 is TGTGCCAGTAGTATTGGACAGCTCAATGAGCAGTTCTTC. Protein: CASSIGQLNEQFF.